What follows are 11 T cell receptor beta chains derived from one specimen sequenced in a study of Ad26.COV2.S vaccination and SARS-CoV-2 variants. TCRdb's copy holds only in-frame clones and misses some; the assay was immunoSEQ multiplex PCR. The data hold about 350,000 clones, with around 92% observed a single time. Sequences were derived from peripheral blood, sampled after recovery from COVID-19. Every receptor here comes from a human donor who had recovered from COVID-19.

This clone has a handful of counts. The chain combines TRBV19 with TRBJ2-2, with TRBD1 as a possible D gene (6 bases). This CDR3 spans 15 amino acids. Germline lookup yields CDR1 LNHDA and CDR2 SQIVND (reference sequence). Trimming removed 7 bases from V and 0 bases from J, with 12 bases in between. CDR3 bases: TGTGCCAGTATGTTGCAGGGGACGAACACCGGGGAGCTGTTTTTT. The encoded protein is CASMLQGTNTGELFF. The variable domain in full, with the rest retrieved from reference TRBV19 and TRBJ2-2, is DGGITQSPKYLFRKEGQNVTLSCEQNLNHDAMYWYRQDPGQGLRLIYYSQIVNDFQKGDIAEGYSVSREKKESFPLTVTSAQKNPTAFYLCASMLQGTNTGELFFGEGSRLTVL.

This clone was counted at least ten times. Other DNA variants within this sample encode the same CDR3. This chain uses TRBV5-1 with TRBJ2-3; D perhaps matches TRBD2 (6 bases). The V gene lost 0 bases and the J gene lost 0 bases, with 8 bases spanning the gap. Germline CDR1 and CDR2: SGHRS and YFSETQ. The CDR3 length is 15 residues. The CDR3 sequence: CASSLGGRSTDTQYF. Here the CDR3 DNA reads TGCGCCAGCAGCTTGGGGGGGAGGAGCACAGATACGCAGTATTTT.

The chain joins TRBV5-1 to TRBJ2-1; D is perhaps TRBD2 (5 bases). The CDR3 extends over 14 amino acids. The V end lost 4 bases, the J end lost 8 bases, and 16 bases lay between the germline ends. Per germline, CDR1 SGHRS and CDR2 YFSETQ. CDR3 nucleotides: TGCGCCAGCAGCCCCCTAGGCGGGCTCGATGAGCAGTTCTTC. It yields the protein CASSPLGGLDEQFF. The full variable domain, with the rest looked up from reference TRBV5-1 and TRBJ2-1, is KAGVTQTPRYLIKTRGQQVTLSCSPISGHRSVSWYQQTPGQGLQFLFEYFSETQRNKGNFPGRFSGRQFSNSRSEMNVSTLELGDSALYLCASSPLGGLDEQFFGPGTRLTVL.

This chain connects TRBV7-9 to TRBJ2-3; 7 nucleotides match TRBD2. Germline CDR1 reads SEHNR; CDR2 reads FQNEAQ (reference sequence). Germline trimming cut 1 base from V and 2 bases from J; bases unmatched to any gene: 9. This CDR3 is 17 amino acids long. The CDR3 DNA reads as TGTGCCAGCAGCTTAGGGGTAGCGGGCGCTACCACAGATACGCAGTATTTT. Its translation is CASSLGVAGATTDTQYF.

The chain uses TRBV4-1 and TRBJ2-3; 13 bases map to TRBD2. V dropped 2 bases and J dropped 4; count of bases not matched to a gene: 9. The germline gives CDR1 MGHRA, CDR2 YSYEKL. This CDR3 contains 18 residues. CDR3 in amino acids: CASSQRLAGGPIPDTQYF. In nucleotides, the CDR3 is TGCGCCAGCAGCCAACGACTAGCGGGGGGCCCAATCCCAGATACGCAGTATTTT.

The rearrangement links TRBV7-9 to TRBJ2-2; D not resolved. This CDR3 is built from 15 residues. Germline V gene sequence: CDR1 SEHNR, CDR2 FQNEAQ (reference sequence). Trimming took 5 bases from V and 2 from J, leaving 12 bases between them. The CDR3 DNA reads TGTGCCAGCAGCCACACCCCTTTAAACACCGGGGAGCTGTTTTTT. The encoded protein is CASSHTPLNTGELFF.

V gene TRBV29-1 combines with J gene TRBJ2-5; unclear D gene. The CDR3 extends over 11 amino acids. The ends were cut back, 4 bases at V and 9 bases at J, with 12 bases in the middle. Germline CDR1 and CDR2: SQVTM and ANQGSEA. This CDR3 reads CSVALDDSQYF. Here the CDR3 DNA reads TGCAGCGTTGCCTTGGACGACTCCCAGTACTTC.

This clone has only a few counts. The gene calls are TRBV13 and TRBJ1-3; D remains ambiguous. The CDR3 extends over 14 amino acids. CDR1 is PRHDT and CDR2 is FYEKMQ in the germline V gene (reference sequence). Between the trimmed V and J ends, which lost 0 bases and 8 bases, there was a span of 11 bases. The CDR3 sequence is CASSLGLRVDTIYF. As DNA, the CDR3 is TGTGCCAGCAGCTTAGGACTAAGGGTTGACACCATATATTTT.

This clone has only one observation. The rearrangement uses TRBV7-3 and TRBJ1-2, with D perhaps matching TRBD1 (5 bases). The CDR3 is 15 residues long. V dropped 4 bases and J dropped 7 bases, with 19 bases sitting between them. CDR1 is SGHTA and CDR2 is FQGTGA in the germline V gene. CDR3 residues: CASSYQPGSRSGYTF. In nucleotides, the CDR3 is TGTGCCAGCAGCTATCAACCAGGGTCGAGGAGTGGCTACACCTTC.

The V and J genes are TRBV6-1 and TRBJ2-7, with D unresolved. The V and J ends lost 1 base and 4 bases respectively, with 11 bases between them. The CDR3 covers 14 residues. Germline V lookup: CDR1 MNHNS, CDR2 SASEGT. The CDR3 loop is CASSEGLSWYEQYF. The CDR3 bases are TGTGCCAGCAGTGAAGGACTTAGCTGGTACGAGCAGTACTTC.

This clone was observed a handful of times. Relative to the germline gene, one junction end is altered; a read error may explain this. The DNA for the CDR3 is TGCAGCGTGGTCCATGGACAGGCCCTTCTAGTGATCTTT. It is translated as CSVVHGQALLVIF. The V call is TRBV29-1, the J call TRBJ1-1, with 7 bases lining up with TRBD1. The CDR3 is 13 amino acids. CDR1 SQVTM and CDR2 ANQGSEA come from the germline V gene.